This T cell receptor (beta chain) appears in the sequencing data of a study of CD8 T cells in ankylosing spondylitis. Notes on the study in general: For ankylosing spondylitis blood, a TCR beta motif of seven to nine highly homologous variants appeared characteristic.

In its sample, this clonotype was seen many times. Its antigen is undetermined. Germline V lookup: CDR1 DFQATT, CDR2 SNEGSKA (reference sequence). The V and J ends lost 6 bases and 2 bases, in that order; junction bases with no gene match: 18. The CDR3 covers 19 residues. TCRdb analysed the 5' RACE reads with MiXCR anew, one entry per CDR3 protein. The table has some 85,000 distinct CDR3 sequences, roughly 10% seen once. The V call is TRBV20-1, the J call TRBJ2-3; 12 bases match TRBD2. The specimen sequenced was blood, either unsorted or a sorted T cell fraction (not recorded which). This sequence was found in a male donor with ankylosing spondylitis. The CDR3, as DNA: TGCAGTGCCCCAAGAGGTCTAGCGGGAGGGCGTGGCAACACAGATACGCAGTATTTT. This gives the protein CSAPRGLAGGRGNTDTQYF.